Listed here are 27 T cell receptor beta chains from one sample, sequenced in a study of STAT5B mutations in CD4+ large granular lymphocyte leukemia. Clones were sequenced by immunoSEQ multiplex PCR, and TCRdb holds only the in-frame ones, with some missing. The sample lists under 35,000 clones; around 85% were seen once. Sequencing input: CD4+ T cells from blood buffy coats. Receptor source: a human donor in good health.

The CDR3 nucleotides read TGTGCCAGCAGCTTACTCGGGGCGGCCCATTCCTACAATGAGCAGTTCTTC. The encoded protein is CASSLLGAAHSYNEQFF. The gene calls are TRBV7-2 and TRBJ2-1; D is tentatively TRBD1 or TRBD2 (5 bases each). CDR1 and CDR2 (germline): SGHTA, FQGNSA. V gave up 2 bases and J gave up 1 base, with 15 bases separating them. CDR3 size: 17 residues.

This clone was recorded only once. In nucleotides, the CDR3 is TGTGCCAGCAGCTTGGAGGGCAATGAGCAGTTCTTC. Its translation: CASSLEGNEQFF. The chain links TRBV11-3 to TRBJ2-1, with D possibly TRBD2 on 6 matching bases. The CDR3 is 12 residues long. The V and J ends lost 3 bases and 6 bases respectively, with 6 bases between them. The germline CDR1 and CDR2 sequences are SGHNT and YENEEA.

The chain has TRBV10-1 and TRBJ2-3; D gene uncertain. The CDR3 spans 12 residues. Germline-derived CDR1 and CDR2 are WNHNN and SYGVQD (reference sequence). Trimming cost V 3 bases and J 5 bases, with 6 bases left between them. The CDR3 DNA reads as TGCGCCAGCAGTGACGCAGGAGATACGCAGTATTTT. Translating it yields CASSDAGDTQYF.

The rearrangement joins TRBV7-4 to TRBJ2-7; 9 nucleotides line up with TRBD2. This CDR3 comprises 15 residues. V shed 6 bases and J 2 bases; nucleotides not matched to a gene: 8. Germline assignment: CDR1 SGHVT and CDR2 SQSDAQ. The CDR3 DNA reads as TGTGCCAGCAGTCGTATTAGCGGGAGTCCCTACGAGCAGTACTTC. It codes for CASSRISGSPYEQYF.

The rearrangement uses TRBV4-2 and TRBJ1-3; D is ambiguous. In germline, CDR1 is LGHNA, CDR2 YNFKEQ. This CDR3 spans 15 amino acids. Deletions cut 3 bases from V and 4 bases from J, with 13 bases between. CDR3 DNA: TGTGCCAGCAGCCAGGGATCCAGTCCCGGAAACACCATATATTTT. This sequence encodes CASSQGSSPGNTIYF.

This clone appeared a few times. The rearrangement joins TRBV7-2 to TRBJ1-3; D not certain. V shed 5 bases and J shed 6 bases, with 2 bases lying between them. The CDR3 is made up of 10 amino acids. Germline values: CDR1 SGHTA, CDR2 FQGNSA. The CDR3 protein is CASSVNTIYF. The CDR3 bases are TGTGCCAGCAGCGTAAACACCATATATTTT.

The gene calls are TRBV14 and TRBJ2-2; D is unclear. The germline V and J ends were trimmed by 2 bases and 6 bases, with 13 bases remaining between them. This CDR3 has 15 amino acids. CDR1 and CDR2 (germline): SGHDN, FVKESK. CDR3 in DNA: TGTGCCAGCAGCCAATACTCTAGTTCCGCCGGGGAGCTGTTTTTT. Its translation is CASSQYSSSAGELFF.

In its sample, this clone was seen a few times. This chain links TRBV7-6 with TRBJ1-1, with D unresolved. Trimming left V 4 bases short and J 1 base short, with 7 bases between. The CDR3 has 13 amino acids. CDR1 is SGHVS and CDR2 is FNYEAQ in the germline V gene. The CDR3 DNA sequence: TGTGCCAGCAGCTCAGACACGAACACTGAAGCTTTCTTT. As protein: CASSSDTNTEAFF.

The chain is built from TRBV9 and TRBJ2-7; the D gene is possibly TRBD2 (7 bases). V lost 0 bases to trimming and J lost 3 bases, with 10 bases between them. The CDR3 has 14 residues. Germline loops: CDR1 SGDLS, CDR2 YYNGEE. This chain's CDR3 is CASSVAGGGYEQYF. The DNA of the CDR3 is TGTGCCAGCAGCGTAGCGGGGGGCGGCTACGAGCAGTACTTC.

The genes are TRBV10-3 and TRBJ1-2, with 12 bases lining up with TRBD1. The germline gives CDR1 ENHRY, CDR2 SYGVKD. The CDR3 extends over 18 amino acids. The V gene end was trimmed by 3 bases and the J gene end by 3 bases; junction bases not matched to a gene: 11. The CDR3 here is CAISEVLGQGAVDYGYTF. The CDR3 DNA reads TGTGCCATCAGTGAAGTTTTGGGACAGGGGGCGGTCGACTATGGCTACACCTTC.

J is TRBJ2-5 and V is TRBV27; no reliable D call. Trimming took off 2 bases at V and 2 bases at J, with 6 bases between the two ends. From germline, CDR1 is MNHEY and CDR2 SMNVEV (reference sequence). The CDR3 has 13 amino acids. In nucleotides, the CDR3 is TGTGCCAGCAGTTTACCGAATCAAGAGACCCAGTACTTC. Residues: CASSLPNQETQYF.

The CDR3 loop reads CASSTGQGQETQYF. Written as DNA, the CDR3 is TGTGCCAGCAGCACGGGACAGGGGCAAGAGACCCAGTACTTC. The genes are TRBV7-7 and TRBJ2-5; 10 nucleotides align to TRBD1. V was clipped by 5 bases and J by 2 bases; unmatched bases: 2. The CDR3 extends over 14 amino acids. Germline loops: CDR1 SSHAT, CDR2 FNYEAQ (reference sequence).

In its sample, this clone was seen once. J is TRBJ2-5 and V is TRBV5-1; D possibly corresponds to TRBD2 (5 bases). The CDR3 spans 14 residues. Trimming took off 0 bases at V and 4 bases at J, with 10 bases between the two ends. Per the germline V gene, CDR1 is SGHRS and CDR2 is YFSETQ. CDR3 region: CASSLEGVRETQYF. As DNA, the CDR3 is TGCGCCAGCAGCTTGGAGGGAGTCCGAGAGACCCAGTACTTC.

The chain is built from TRBV30 and TRBJ1-5, with D perhaps TRBD1 (5 bases). The germline V gene encodes CDR1 GTSNPN and CDR2 SVGIG (reference sequence). V was pared by 1 base and J by 5 bases, with 9 bases between. The CDR3 runs 13 residues. The CDR3 protein is CAWSDQGDQPQHF. The CDR3 DNA is TGTGCCTGGAGTGATCAGGGAGATCAGCCCCAGCATTTT. The whole variable domain, remainder taken from reference TRBV30 and TRBJ1-5, is SQTIHQWPATLVQPVGSPLSLECTVEGTSNPNLYWYRQAAGRGLQLLFYSVGIGQISSEVPQNLSASRPQDRQFILSSKKLLLSDSGFYLCAWSDQGDQPQHFGDGTRLSIL.

The gene calls are TRBV5-1 and TRBJ1-2; 11 bases fit TRBD1. There are 16 residues in the CDR3. The germline V gene has CDR1 SGHRS and CDR2 YFSETQ. With V trimmed by 0 bases and J by 6 bases, 7 bases remained unmatched. CDR3 amino acids: CASSLDTGQGAHGYTF. CDR3 DNA: TGCGCCAGCAGCTTGGACACCGGACAGGGGGCTCATGGCTACACCTTC.

V is TRBV30 and J is TRBJ2-6; D gene uncertain. This CDR3 contains 13 residues. Germline values: CDR1 GTSNPN, CDR2 SVGIG (reference sequence). V lost 2 bases, J lost 0 bases, and 2 bases lay in between. The CDR3 here is CAWSYSGANVLTF. The CDR3 nucleotides read TGTGCCTGGAGTTACTCTGGGGCCAACGTCCTGACTTTC. Supplemented by reference TRBV30 and TRBJ2-6, the full variable domain reads SQTIHQWPATLVQPVGSPLSLECTVEGTSNPNLYWYRQAAGRGLQLLFYSVGIGQISSEVPQNLSASRPQDRQFILSSKKLLLSDSGFYLCAWSYSGANVLTFGAGSRLTVL.

This chain uses TRBV28 with TRBJ2-2; D ambiguous. The CDR3 is 14 amino acids. Per the germline V gene, CDR1 is MDHEN and CDR2 is SYDVKM. Trimming took 3 bases from V and 2 from J, leaving 7 bases between them. The CDR3 protein is CASSLHPNTGELFF. In DNA form, the CDR3 reads TGTGCCAGCAGTTTGCACCCTAACACCGGGGAGCTGTTTTTT.

V is TRBV10-3 and J is TRBJ2-3; D is ambiguous. The length of the CDR3 is 12 residues. The V end was cut by 0 bases, the J end by 6 bases, with 4 bases between. The germline CDR1 and CDR2 sequences are ENHRY and SYGVKD. The CDR3 DNA sequence: TGTGCCATCAGTGAGTCAAGGGATACGCAGTATTTT. This translates into CAISESRDTQYF.

V gene TRBV5-4 combines with J gene TRBJ1-4, with 9 bases matching TRBD1. CDR1 is SGHNT and CDR2 is YYREEE in the germline V gene (reference sequence). The CDR3 sequence is 16 residues long. V was clipped by 4 bases and J by 0 bases; unmatched bases: 4. Here the CDR3 reads CASSPGTGSTNEKLFF. In nucleotides, the CDR3 is TGTGCCAGCAGCCCCGGGACAGGGTCAACTAATGAAAAACTGTTTTTT.

The CDR3 loop reads CASSLKGTGFSEQYF. DNA of the CDR3: TGCGCCAGCAGCTTGAAGGGGACAGGGTTTTCGGAGCAGTACTTC. The V and J genes are TRBV5-1 and TRBJ2-7; TRBD1 matches at 9 bases. Losses at the gene ends were 1 base for V and 7 bases for J; bases not matched to a gene: 9. This CDR3 is 15 amino acids long. Germline assignment: CDR1 SGHRS and CDR2 YFSETQ.

V is TRBV6-5 and J is TRBJ1-1; D gene uncertain. From germline, CDR1 is MNHEY and CDR2 SVGAGI. The CDR3 is 16 residues long. Trimming removed 2 bases at V and 3 bases at J, with 16 bases between. CDR3 sequence reads: CASSYGGRYSDTEAFF. In nucleotides, the CDR3 is TGTGCCAGCAGTTACGGAGGGAGGTATTCGGACACTGAAGCTTTCTTT.

The gene calls are TRBV6-1 and TRBJ2-5; 9 bases match TRBD2. The CDR3 length is 15 residues. The ends lost 6 bases at V and 2 bases at J; junction bases unmatched: 7. CDR1 MNHNS and CDR2 SASEGT come from the germline V gene. The CDR3 sequence: CASRVSGLAQETQYF. The DNA for the CDR3 is TGTGCCAGCAGAGTAAGCGGACTAGCGCAAGAGACCCAGTACTTC.

V is TRBV2 and J is TRBJ1-4; D uncertain. The length of the CDR3 is 14 residues. V was shortened by 3 bases and J by 8 bases, with 13 bases between the two germline ends. Germline assignment: CDR1 SNHLY and CDR2 FYNNEI. CDR3 region: CASSDKGTREKLFF. The CDR3 DNA reads TGTGCCAGCAGTGATAAGGGCACCAGAGAAAAACTGTTTTTT.

This clone was detected a few times. The CDR3 coding sequence is TGCGCCAGCAGCTTGGGAGGGGCCTCAGATACGCAGTATTTT. This translates into CASSLGGASDTQYF. The chain carries TRBV5-1 and TRBJ2-3; D possibly matches TRBD1 or TRBD2 (5 bases each). V lost 0 bases, J lost 4 bases, and 9 bases lay in between. The CDR3 totals 14 residues. CDR1 is SGHRS and CDR2 is YFSETQ in the germline V gene.

This clone was picked up a small number of times. The rearrangement links TRBV6-1 to TRBJ2-3; D ambiguous. Germline assignment: CDR1 MNHNS and CDR2 SASEGT. The ends were cut back, 6 bases at V and 2 bases at J, with 6 bases in the middle. This CDR3 is 12 amino acids long. The DNA of the CDR3 is TGTGCCAGCAGGTTCAACACAGATACGCAGTATTTT. Translating it yields CASRFNTDTQYF.

The chain recombines TRBV25-1 with TRBJ2-7, with no clear D. With 0 bases removed from V and 9 bases from J, the gap between germline ends came to 15 bases. This CDR3 contains 14 residues. Per germline, CDR1 MGHDK and CDR2 SYGVNS. Here the CDR3 DNA reads TGTGCCAGCAGTGAATATGGAACAGTCGCCACGCAGTACTTC. This gives the protein CASSEYGTVATQYF.

The rearrangement links TRBV19 to TRBJ1-1, with TRBD1 as a possible D gene (5 bases). Germline V gene sequence: CDR1 LNHDA, CDR2 SQIVND (reference sequence). V gave up 1 base and J gave up 5 bases, with 14 bases separating them. This CDR3 is 15 amino acids long. The CDR3 nucleotides are TGTGCCAGTAGTATAGGGGGCAGGGAGAGGACTGAAGCTTTCTTT. This translates into CASSIGGRERTEAFF.